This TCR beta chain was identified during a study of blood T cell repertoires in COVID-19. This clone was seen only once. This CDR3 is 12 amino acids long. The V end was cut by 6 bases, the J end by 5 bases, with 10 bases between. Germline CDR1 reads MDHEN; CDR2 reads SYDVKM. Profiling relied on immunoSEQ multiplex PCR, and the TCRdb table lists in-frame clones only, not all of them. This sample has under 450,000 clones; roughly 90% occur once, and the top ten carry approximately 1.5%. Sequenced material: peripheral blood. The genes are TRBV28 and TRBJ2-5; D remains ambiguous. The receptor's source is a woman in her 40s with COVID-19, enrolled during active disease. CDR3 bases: TGTGCCAGCAGGGGCGATGGGGAGACCCAGTACTTC. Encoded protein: CASRGDGETQYF.